This entry lists 5 T cell receptor beta chains sequenced from one sample in a study of vaccination effects on CD4 cells after COVID-19 (dated by TCRdb to between 2021 and 2022). Which antigens these TCRs recognize remains unknown. Libraries were prepared through the immunoSEQ multiplex PCR assay. This is the immuneACCESS table as TCRdb keeps it, with only in-frame sequences that have V and J called. A part of the clones is gone; compared with another copy, unresolved V genes explain less than half, and the rest is unexplained. Recorded for this sample are about 57,000 clones; around 84% of them occurred a single time. 4.3% of the sample is taken by the ten largest. After about 9 days of culture, CD4+ T cells were isolated with the EasySep CD4+ T cell isolation kit. Two doses of either the BNT162b2 or the mRNA-1273 mRNA SARS-CoV-2 vaccine were administered to participants. Sample: CD4+ T cells from PBMCs cultured without peptide, taken after COVID-19 vaccination. These receptors were collected from a human donor who received a COVID-19 vaccine.

This chain joins TRBV7-9 and TRBJ2-7, with D possibly being TRBD2 (6 bases). The length of the CDR3 is 16 residues. Germline V gives CDR1 SEHNR, CDR2 FQNEAQ (reference sequence). The ends were cut back, 3 bases at V and 2 bases at J, with 17 bases in the middle. The CDR3 region is CASSFSAGRETYEQYF. The CDR3 bases are TGTGCCAGCAGCTTTTCGGCGGGTCGGGAGACCTACGAGCAGTACTTC.

V usage is TRBV2 and J usage is TRBJ1-2, with D perhaps matching TRBD1 (5 bases). Trimming left V 8 bases short and J 6 bases short, with 13 bases between. There are 12 residues in the CDR3. Germline CDR1 SNHLY, CDR2 FYNNEI. CDR3 sequence (DNA): TGTGCCAGCGGGACCCCTCCTAATGGCTACACCTTC. This sequence encodes CASGTPPNGYTF.

The chain carries TRBV7-2 and TRBJ1-1; the D is unclear. The CDR3 contains 14 residues. V was shortened by 1 base and J by 1 base, with 7 bases between the two germline ends. CDR1 and CDR2 from the germline V gene are SGHTA and FQGNSA. Here the CDR3 reads CASSLEASNTEAFF. The CDR3 DNA reads TGTGCCAGCAGCTTAGAAGCCTCGAACACTGAAGCTTTCTTT.

The chain couples TRBV14 to TRBJ1-1, with D possibly being TRBD1 (6 bases). Trimming shortened V by 1 base and J by 4 bases, and 19 bases separated the two germline ends. In germline, CDR1 is SGHDN, CDR2 FVKESK. The CDR3 sequence is 17 residues long. CDR3 residues: CASSQGSGGARVTEAFF. The CDR3 bases are TGTGCCAGCAGCCAAGGATCGGGGGGGGCAAGAGTCACTGAAGCTTTCTTT.

J is TRBJ1-2 and V is TRBV19; TRBD1 agrees at 7 bases. CDR3 length: 16 amino acids. Trimming removed 5 bases from V and 5 bases from J; junction bases left unmatched: 14. Germline CDR1 reads LNHDA; CDR2 reads SQIVND (reference sequence). CDR3 nucleotide sequence: TGTGCCAGTAGTGATGAGGGTGTGGGACAGAGATATGGCTACACCTTC. It is translated as CASSDEGVGQRYGYTF.